Included here is one TCR beta chain sequence, with context. The record originates from a study of blood T cell repertoires in COVID-19. The method was immunoSEQ multiplex PCR; TCRdb's version includes in-frame clones alone and lacks a portion of them. The profile covers 250,000 to 400,000 clones, with about nine tenths appearing a single time and 1% taken by the ten largest. Per the germline V gene, CDR1 is SGDLS and CDR2 is YYNGEE. The CDR3 extends over 14 amino acids. J was trimmed by 7 bases and V by 0 bases; bases with no gene match: 4. The gene calls are TRBV9 and TRBJ2-4, with 7 nucleotides matching TRBD2. The sequenced material came from peripheral blood. The origin of this receptor is a man aged 50 to 60 with active or convalescent COVID-19. As DNA, the CDR3 is TGTGCCAGCAGCGTAGGTAGGGGAGGGAACATTCAGTACTTC. It codes for CASSVGRGGNIQYF.